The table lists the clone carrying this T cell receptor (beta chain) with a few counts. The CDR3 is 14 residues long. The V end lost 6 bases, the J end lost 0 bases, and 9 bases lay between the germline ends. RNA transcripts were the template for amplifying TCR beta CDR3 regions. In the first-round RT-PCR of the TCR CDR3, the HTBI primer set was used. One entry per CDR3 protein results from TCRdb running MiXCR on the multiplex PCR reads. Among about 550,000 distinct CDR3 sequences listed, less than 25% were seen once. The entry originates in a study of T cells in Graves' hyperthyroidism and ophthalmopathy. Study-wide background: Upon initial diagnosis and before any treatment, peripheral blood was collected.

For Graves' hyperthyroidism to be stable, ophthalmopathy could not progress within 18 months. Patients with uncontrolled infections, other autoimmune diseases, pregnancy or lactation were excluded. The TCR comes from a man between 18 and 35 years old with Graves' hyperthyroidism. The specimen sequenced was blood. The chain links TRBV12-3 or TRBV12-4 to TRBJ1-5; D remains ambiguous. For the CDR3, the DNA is TGTGCCAGCAGGGCTCTCCATAGCAATCAGCCCCAGCATTTT. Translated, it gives CASRALHSNQPQHF.